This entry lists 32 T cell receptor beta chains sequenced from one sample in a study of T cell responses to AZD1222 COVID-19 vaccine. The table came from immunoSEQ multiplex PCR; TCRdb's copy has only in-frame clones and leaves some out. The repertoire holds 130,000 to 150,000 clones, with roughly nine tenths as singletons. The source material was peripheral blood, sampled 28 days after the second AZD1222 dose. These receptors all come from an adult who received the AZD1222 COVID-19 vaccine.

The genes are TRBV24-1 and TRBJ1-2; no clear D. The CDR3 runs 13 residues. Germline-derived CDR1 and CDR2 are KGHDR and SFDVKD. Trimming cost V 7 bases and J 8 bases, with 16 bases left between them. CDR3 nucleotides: TGTGCCACCAGCTGGAAGACCCCCTGGGGCTACACCTTC. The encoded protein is CATSWKTPWGYTF.

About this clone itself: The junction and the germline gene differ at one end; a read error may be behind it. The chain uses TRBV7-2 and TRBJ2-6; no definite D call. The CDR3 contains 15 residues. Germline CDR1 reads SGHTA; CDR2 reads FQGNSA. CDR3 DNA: TGTGCCAGCAGTTTAGAAGCCTCTGGGGCCAACGTCCTGACTTTC. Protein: CASSLEASGANVLTF.

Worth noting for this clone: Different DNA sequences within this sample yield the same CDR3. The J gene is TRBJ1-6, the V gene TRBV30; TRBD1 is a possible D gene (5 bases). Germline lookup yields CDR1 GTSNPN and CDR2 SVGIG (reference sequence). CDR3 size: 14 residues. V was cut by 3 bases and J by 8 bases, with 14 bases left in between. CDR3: CAWSLRTGDSPLHF. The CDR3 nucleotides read TGTGCCTGGAGCCTGAGGACGGGGGATTCACCCCTCCACTTT.

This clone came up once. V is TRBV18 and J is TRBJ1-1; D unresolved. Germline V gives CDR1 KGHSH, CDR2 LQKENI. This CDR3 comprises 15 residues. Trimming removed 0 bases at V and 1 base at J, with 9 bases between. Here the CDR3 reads CASSPPSGPNTEAFF. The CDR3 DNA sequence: TGTGCCAGCTCACCACCGTCCGGCCCGAACACTGAAGCTTTCTTT.

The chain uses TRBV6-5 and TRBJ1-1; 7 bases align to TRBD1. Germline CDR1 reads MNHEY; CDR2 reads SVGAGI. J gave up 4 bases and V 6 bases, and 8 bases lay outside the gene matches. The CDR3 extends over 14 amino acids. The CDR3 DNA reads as TGTGCCAGCAGAGTTGACAGGGCGGCCACTGAAGCTTTCTTT. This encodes CASRVDRAATEAFF.

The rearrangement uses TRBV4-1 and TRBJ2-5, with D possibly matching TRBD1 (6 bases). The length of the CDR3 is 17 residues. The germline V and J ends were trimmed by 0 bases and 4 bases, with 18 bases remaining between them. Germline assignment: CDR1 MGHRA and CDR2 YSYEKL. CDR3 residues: CASSQEKGQVGAETQYF. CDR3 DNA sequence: TGCGCCAGCAGCCAAGAGAAAGGTCAAGTGGGGGCAGAGACCCAGTACTTC.

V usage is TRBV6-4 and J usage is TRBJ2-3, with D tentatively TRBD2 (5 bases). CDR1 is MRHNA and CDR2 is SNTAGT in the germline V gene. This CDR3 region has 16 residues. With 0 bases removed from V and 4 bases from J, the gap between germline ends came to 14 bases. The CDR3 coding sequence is TGTGCCAGCAGTGACTCGGGCCCCGGGAAGGCAGATACGCAGTATTTT. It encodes CASSDSGPGKADTQYF.

CDR3 sequence (DNA): TGTGCCAGTAGTAGTTTAGGCTTTCTCGGGGATCACACTGAAGCTTTCTTT. The encoded protein is CASSSLGFLGDHTEAFF. The rearrangement joins TRBV19 to TRBJ1-1; unclear D gene. The CDR3 is 17 amino acids. V gave up 4 bases and J gave up 3 bases, with 21 bases separating them. Germline V lookup: CDR1 LNHDA, CDR2 SQIVND (reference sequence).

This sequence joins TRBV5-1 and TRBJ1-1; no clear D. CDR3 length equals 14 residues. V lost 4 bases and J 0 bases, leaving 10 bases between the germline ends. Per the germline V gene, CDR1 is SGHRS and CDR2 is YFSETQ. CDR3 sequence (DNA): TGCGCCAGCAGCCCGACGACATTGAACACTGAAGCTTTCTTT. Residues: CASSPTTLNTEAFF. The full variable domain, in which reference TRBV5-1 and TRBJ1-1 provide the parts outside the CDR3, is KAGVTQTPRYLIKTRGQQVTLSCSPISGHRSVSWYQQTPGQGLQFLFEYFSETQRNKGNFPGRFSGRQFSNSRSEMNVSTLELGDSALYLCASSPTTLNTEAFFGQGTRLTVV.

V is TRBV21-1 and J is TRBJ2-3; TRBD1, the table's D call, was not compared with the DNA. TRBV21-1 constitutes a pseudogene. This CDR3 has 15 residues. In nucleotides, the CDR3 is TGTGCCAGCATCCCGGACAGGGGGCTCACAGATACGCAGTATTTT. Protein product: CASIPDRGLTDTQYF.

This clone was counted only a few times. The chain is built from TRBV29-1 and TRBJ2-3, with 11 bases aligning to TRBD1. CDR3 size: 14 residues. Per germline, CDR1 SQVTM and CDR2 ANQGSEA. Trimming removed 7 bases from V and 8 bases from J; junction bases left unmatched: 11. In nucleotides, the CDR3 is TGCAGCGCTACGGGACAGGGGGGATTAGGTACGCAGTATTTT. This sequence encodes CSATGQGGLGTQYF.

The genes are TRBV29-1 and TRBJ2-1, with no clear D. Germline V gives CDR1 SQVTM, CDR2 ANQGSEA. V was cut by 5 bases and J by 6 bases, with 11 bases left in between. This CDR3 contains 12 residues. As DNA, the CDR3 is TGCAGCGTTCGGATACCCAGCAATGAGCAGTTCTTC. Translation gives CSVRIPSNEQFF.

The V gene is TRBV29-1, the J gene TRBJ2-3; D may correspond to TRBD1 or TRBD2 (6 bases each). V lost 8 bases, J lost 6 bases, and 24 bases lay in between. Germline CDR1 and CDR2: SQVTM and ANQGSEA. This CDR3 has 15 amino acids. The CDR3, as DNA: TGCAGCACCTCAGCTGCGACAGGAGGGTGGGATACGCAGTATTTT. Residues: CSTSAATGGWDTQYF.

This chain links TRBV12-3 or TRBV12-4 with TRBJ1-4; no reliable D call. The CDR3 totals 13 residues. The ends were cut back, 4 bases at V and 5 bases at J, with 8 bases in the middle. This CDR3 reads CASSSAGNEKLFF. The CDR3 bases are TGTGCCAGCAGTTCCGCTGGAAATGAAAAACTGTTTTTT.

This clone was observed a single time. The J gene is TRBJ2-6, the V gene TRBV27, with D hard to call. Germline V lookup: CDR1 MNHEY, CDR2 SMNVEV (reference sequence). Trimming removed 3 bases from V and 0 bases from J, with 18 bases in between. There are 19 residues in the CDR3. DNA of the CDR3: TGTGCCAGCAGTTTCAAGGCAGTAAACTCATTCTCTGGGGCCAACGTCCTGACTTTC. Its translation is CASSFKAVNSFSGANVLTF. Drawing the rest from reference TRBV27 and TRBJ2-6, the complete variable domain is EAQVTQNPRYLITVTGKKLTVTCSQNMNHEYMSWYRQDPGLGLRQIYYSMNVEVTDKGDVPEGYKVSRKEKRNFPLILESPSPNQTSLYFCASSFKAVNSFSGANVLTFGAGSRLTVL.

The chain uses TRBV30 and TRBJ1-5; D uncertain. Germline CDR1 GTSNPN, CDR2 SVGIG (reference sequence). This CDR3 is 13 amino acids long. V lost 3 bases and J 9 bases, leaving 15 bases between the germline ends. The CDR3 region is CAWSPILVRPQHF. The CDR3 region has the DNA TGTGCCTGGAGCCCTATTCTGGTGCGGCCCCAGCATTTT.

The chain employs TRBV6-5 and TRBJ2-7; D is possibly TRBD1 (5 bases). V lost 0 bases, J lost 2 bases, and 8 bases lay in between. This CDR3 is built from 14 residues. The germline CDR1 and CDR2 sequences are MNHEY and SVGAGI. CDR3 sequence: CASSYSTDAYEQYF. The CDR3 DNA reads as TGTGCCAGCAGTTACTCGACAGACGCCTACGAGCAGTACTTC.

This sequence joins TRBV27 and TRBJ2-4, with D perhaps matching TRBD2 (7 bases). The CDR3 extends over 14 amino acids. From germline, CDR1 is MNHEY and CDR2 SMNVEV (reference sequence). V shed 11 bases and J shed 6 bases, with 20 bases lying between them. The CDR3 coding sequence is TGTGCCTCGAAGGGCGGGAGAGGGGGAAACATTCAGTACTTC. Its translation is CASKGGRGGNIQYF.

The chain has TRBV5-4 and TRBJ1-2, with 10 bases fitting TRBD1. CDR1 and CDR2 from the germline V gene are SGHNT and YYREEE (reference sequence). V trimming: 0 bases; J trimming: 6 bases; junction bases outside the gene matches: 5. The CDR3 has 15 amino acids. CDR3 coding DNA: TGTGCCAGCAGCTTGGTCCGGGACAGGGGTGATGGCTACACCTTC. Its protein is CASSLVRDRGDGYTF.

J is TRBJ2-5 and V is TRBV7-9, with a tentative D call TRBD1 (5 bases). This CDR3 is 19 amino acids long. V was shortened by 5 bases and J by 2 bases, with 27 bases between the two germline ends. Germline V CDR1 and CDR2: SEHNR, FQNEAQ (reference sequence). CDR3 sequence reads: CASSRPHGSKQGGQETQYF. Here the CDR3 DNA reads TGTGCCAGCAGCCGACCTCATGGCAGCAAGCAGGGTGGACAAGAGACCCAGTACTTC.

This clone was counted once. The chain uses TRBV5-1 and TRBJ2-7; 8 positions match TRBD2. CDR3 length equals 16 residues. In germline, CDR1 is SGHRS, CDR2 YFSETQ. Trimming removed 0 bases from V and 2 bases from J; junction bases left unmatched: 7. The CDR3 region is CASSLGLAGRPYEQYF. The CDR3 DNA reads TGCGCCAGCAGCTTGGGCCTAGCGGGCCGCCCCTACGAGCAGTACTTC. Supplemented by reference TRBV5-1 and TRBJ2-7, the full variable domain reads KAGVTQTPRYLIKTRGQQVTLSCSPISGHRSVSWYQQTPGQGLQFLFEYFSETQRNKGNFPGRFSGRQFSNSRSEMNVSTLELGDSALYLCASSLGLAGRPYEQYFGPGTRLTVT.

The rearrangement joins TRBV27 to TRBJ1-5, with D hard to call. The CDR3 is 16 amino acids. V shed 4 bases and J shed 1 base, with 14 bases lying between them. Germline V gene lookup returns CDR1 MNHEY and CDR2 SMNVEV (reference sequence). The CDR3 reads CASSSGPTLSNQPQHF. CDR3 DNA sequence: TGTGCCAGCAGTTCCGGCCCGACGTTGAGCAATCAGCCCCAGCATTTT.

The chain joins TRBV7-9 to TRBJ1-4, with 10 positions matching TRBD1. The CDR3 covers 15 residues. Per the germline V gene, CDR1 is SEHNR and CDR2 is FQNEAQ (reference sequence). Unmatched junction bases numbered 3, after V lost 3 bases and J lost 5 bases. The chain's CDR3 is CASSLGQGLNEKLFF. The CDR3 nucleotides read TGTGCCAGCAGCTTGGGACAGGGGTTAAATGAAAAACTGTTTTTT. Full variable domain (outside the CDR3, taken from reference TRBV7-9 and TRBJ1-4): DTGVSQNPRHKITKRGQNVTFRCDPISEHNRLYWYRQTLGQGPEFLTYFQNEAQLEKSRLLSDRFSAERPKGSFSTLEIQRTEQGDSAMYLCASSLGQGLNEKLFFGSGTQLSVL.

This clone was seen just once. The CDR3 reads CASSSGLNEKLFF. The CDR3 nucleotides are TGTGCCAGCAGCTCGGGACTTAATGAAAAACTGTTTTTT. The chain joins TRBV9 to TRBJ1-4; D possibly corresponds to TRBD1 (5 bases). This CDR3 region has 13 residues. Germline loops: CDR1 SGDLS, CDR2 YYNGEE. V gave up 4 bases and J gave up 4 bases, with 8 bases separating them.

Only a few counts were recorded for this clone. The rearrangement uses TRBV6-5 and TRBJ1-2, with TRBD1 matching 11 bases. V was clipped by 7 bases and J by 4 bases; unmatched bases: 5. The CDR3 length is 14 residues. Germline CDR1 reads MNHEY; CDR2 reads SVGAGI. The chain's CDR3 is CASMRTGGFYGYTF. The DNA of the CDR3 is TGTGCCAGCATGAGGACAGGGGGCTTCTATGGCTACACCTTC.

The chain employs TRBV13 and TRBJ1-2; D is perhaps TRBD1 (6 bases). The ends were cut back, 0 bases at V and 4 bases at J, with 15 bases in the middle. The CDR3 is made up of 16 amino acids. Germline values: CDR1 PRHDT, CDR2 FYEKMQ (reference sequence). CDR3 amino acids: CASSLGTGRGSYGYTF. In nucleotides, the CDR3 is TGTGCCAGCAGCTTAGGTACTGGCAGGGGATCCTATGGCTACACCTTC.

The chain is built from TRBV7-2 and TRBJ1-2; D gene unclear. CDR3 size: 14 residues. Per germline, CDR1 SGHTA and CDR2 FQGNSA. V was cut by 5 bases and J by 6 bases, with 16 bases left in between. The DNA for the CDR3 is TGTGCCAGCAGCCCCACATTGGGGAAGAATGGCTACACCTTC. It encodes CASSPTLGKNGYTF.

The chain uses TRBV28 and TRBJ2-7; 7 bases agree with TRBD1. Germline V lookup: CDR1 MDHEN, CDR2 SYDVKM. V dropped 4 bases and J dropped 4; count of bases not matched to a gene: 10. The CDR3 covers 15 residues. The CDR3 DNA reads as TGTGCCAGCAGTTCACCCCCCGGGACAGCTTACGAGCAGTACTTC. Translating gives CASSSPPGTAYEQYF.

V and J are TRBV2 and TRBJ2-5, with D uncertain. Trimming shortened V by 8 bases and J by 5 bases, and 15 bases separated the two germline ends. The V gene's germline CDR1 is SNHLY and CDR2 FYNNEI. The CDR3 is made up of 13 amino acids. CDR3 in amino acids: CASSYLQLETQYF. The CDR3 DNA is TGTGCCAGCTCTTACTTACAATTGGAGACCCAGTACTTC.

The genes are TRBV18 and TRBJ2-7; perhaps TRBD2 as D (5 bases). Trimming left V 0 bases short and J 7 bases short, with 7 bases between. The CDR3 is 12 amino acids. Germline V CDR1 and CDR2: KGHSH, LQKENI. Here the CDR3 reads CASSPPGGEQYF. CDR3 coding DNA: TGTGCCAGCTCACCACCTGGCGGGGAGCAGTACTTC.

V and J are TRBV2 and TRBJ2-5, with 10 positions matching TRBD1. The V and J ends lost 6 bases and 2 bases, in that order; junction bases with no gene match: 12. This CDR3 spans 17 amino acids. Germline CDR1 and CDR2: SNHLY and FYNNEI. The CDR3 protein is CASRGPGQGTGQETQYF. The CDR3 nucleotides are TGTGCCAGCAGGGGGCCGGGACAGGGGACGGGGCAAGAGACCCAGTACTTC.

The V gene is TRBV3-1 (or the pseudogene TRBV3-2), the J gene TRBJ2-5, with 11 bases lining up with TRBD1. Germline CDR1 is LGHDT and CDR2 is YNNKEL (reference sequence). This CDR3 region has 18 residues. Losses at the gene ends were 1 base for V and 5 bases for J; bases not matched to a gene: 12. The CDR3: CASSQGSAPDRGRETQYF. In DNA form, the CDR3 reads TGTGCCAGCAGCCAAGGATCAGCCCCGGACAGGGGGCGGGAGACCCAGTACTTC.